This TCR beta chain was sequenced for a study of cytomegalovirus exposure and HLA in healthy donors. Study outcomes and limitations: In a later analysis, V- and J-gene trimming of beta chains associated with a DCLRE1C missense variant, replicated independently. Productive status was seen about 87% or about 30% of the time for most TCR beta V segments in an earlier analysis. Links to common viral pathogens appeared, in a later analysis, for several of the most significant clusters. A later analysis showed TCR association rates differing by HLA locus, peaking at DRB1 and lowest at HLA-C.

60 Vbeta and 13 Jbeta primers were used in PCR. Sequencing used immunoSEQ multiplex PCR; TCRdb keeps in-frame clones, though not all of them. The sample carries 150,000 or so clones, roughly 78% recorded once. This CDR3 has 15 amino acids. V trimming: 0 bases; J trimming: 5 bases; junction bases outside the gene matches: 6. The germline gives CDR1 MGHRA, CDR2 YSYEKL. Turning to this clone: Its matching antigen is unknown.

This TCR was recovered from a man between 18 and 29 years old in good health and CMV-seropositive. Sequencing used PBMCs. J is TRBJ1-1 and V is TRBV4-1, with 7 bases lining up with TRBD1. CDR3 loop: CASSQEGRGLTEAFF. The CDR3 region has the DNA TGCGCCAGCAGCCAAGAAGGCAGGGGGTTGACTGAAGCTTTCTTT.